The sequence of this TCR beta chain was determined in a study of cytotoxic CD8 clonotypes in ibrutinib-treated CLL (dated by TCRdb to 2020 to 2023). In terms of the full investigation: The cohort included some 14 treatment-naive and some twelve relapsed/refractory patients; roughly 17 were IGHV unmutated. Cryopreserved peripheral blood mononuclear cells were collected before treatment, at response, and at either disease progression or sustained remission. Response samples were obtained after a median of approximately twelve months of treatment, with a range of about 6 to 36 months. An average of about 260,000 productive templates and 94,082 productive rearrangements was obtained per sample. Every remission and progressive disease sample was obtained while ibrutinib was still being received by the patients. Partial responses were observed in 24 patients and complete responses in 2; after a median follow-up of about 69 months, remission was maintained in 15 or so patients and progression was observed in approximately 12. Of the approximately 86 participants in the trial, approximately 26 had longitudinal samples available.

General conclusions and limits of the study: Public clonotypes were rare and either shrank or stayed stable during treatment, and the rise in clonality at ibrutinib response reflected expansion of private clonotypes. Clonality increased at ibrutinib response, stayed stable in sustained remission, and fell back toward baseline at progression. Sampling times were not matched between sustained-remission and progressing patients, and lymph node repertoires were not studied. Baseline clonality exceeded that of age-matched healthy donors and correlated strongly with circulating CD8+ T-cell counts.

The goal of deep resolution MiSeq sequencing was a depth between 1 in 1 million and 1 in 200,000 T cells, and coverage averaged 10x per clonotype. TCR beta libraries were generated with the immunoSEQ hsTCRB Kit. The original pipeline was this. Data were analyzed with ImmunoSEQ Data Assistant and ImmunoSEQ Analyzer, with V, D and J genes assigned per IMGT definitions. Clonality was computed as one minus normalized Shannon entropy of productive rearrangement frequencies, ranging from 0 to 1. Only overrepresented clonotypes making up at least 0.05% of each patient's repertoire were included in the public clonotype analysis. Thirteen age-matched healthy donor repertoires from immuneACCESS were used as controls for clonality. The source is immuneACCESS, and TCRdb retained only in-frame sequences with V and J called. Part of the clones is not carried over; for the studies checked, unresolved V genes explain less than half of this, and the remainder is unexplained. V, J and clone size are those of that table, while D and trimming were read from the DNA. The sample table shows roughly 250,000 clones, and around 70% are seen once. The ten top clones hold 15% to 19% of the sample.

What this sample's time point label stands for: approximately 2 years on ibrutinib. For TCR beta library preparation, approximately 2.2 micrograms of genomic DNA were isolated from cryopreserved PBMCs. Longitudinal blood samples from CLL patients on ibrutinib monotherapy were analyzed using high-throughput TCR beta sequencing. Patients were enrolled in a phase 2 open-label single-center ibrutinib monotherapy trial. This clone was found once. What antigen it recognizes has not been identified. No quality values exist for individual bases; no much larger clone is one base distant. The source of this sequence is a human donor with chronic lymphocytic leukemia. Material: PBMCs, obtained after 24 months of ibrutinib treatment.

The DNA sequence is as follows: TGTGCCAGTTCTTACGGCACAGATACGCAGTATTTT. This yields the protein CASSYGTDTQYF. The rearranged segments are TRBV28 and TRBJ2-3; the D gene identity is not certain. V is clipped by 9 bases and J by 1 base, and the sequence between their germline boundaries is 8 bases long. The CDR3 sequence holds 12 residues, the cysteine and phenylalanine included. Only the CDR3 portion is preserved as DNA: 36 bases, with reading frame beginning at the first base. The germline V gene yields MDHEN for CDR1 and SYDVKM for CDR2.